This entry lists 5 T cell receptor beta chains sequenced from one sample in a study of blood T cell repertoires in COVID-19. The repertoire was sequenced with immunoSEQ multiplex PCR; TCRdb's copy has only in-frame clones and lacks some. Of some 160,000 clones listed, around three quarters are singletons. Sequenced: peripheral blood. The receptors here all came from a man between 45 and 60 years old with active or convalescent COVID-19.

The chain recombines TRBV30 with TRBJ1-5; D is uncertain. Trimming cost V 3 bases and J 0 bases, with 6 bases left between them. This CDR3 contains 13 residues. Germline values: CDR1 GTSNPN, CDR2 SVGIG (reference sequence). In DNA, the CDR3 is TGTGCCTGGAGGCGCGATAGCAATCAGCCCCAGCATTTT. This gives the protein CAWRRDSNQPQHF.

The chain links TRBV2 to TRBJ2-6; D is ambiguous. Germline loops: CDR1 SNHLY, CDR2 FYNNEI. Trimming left V 2 bases short and J 0 bases short, with 5 bases between. The CDR3 is 15 amino acids. This CDR3 is CASSELASGANVLTF. The CDR3, as DNA: TGTGCCAGCAGTGAATTAGCCTCTGGGGCCAACGTCCTGACTTTC. Complete variable domain (other parts from reference TRBV2 and TRBJ2-6): EPEVTQTPSHQVTQMGQEVILRCVPISNHLYFYWYRQILGQKVEFLVSFYNNEISEKSEIFDDQFSVERPDGSNFTLKIRSTKLEDSAMYFCASSELASGANVLTFGAGSRLTVL.

This clone was counted between two and nine times. The chain recombines TRBV6-1 with TRBJ1-5; D gene uncertain. Trimming shortened V by 3 bases and J by 0 bases, and 15 bases separated the two germline ends. Germline V gene lookup returns CDR1 MNHNS and CDR2 SASEGT. The CDR3 totals 17 residues. CDR3 DNA sequence: TGTGCCAGCAGTGACTTCGCACGGAGTTATAGCAATCAGCCCCAGCATTTT. This codes for CASSDFARSYSNQPQHF.

The CDR3, as DNA: TGTGCCAGCAGCTTAGCGTATGGAGGTCGGTACGAGCAGTACTTC. Amino acid sequence: CASSLAYGGRYEQYF. This chain uses TRBV7-2 with TRBJ2-7; D might be TRBD2 (5 bases). The germline gives CDR1 SGHTA, CDR2 FQGNSA. The CDR3 is 15 residues long. The V end lost 0 bases, the J end lost 4 bases, and 13 bases lay between the germline ends.

The chain is built from TRBV7-2 and TRBJ2-7; D gene uncertain. The V and J ends lost 1 base and 0 bases respectively, with 7 bases between them. This CDR3 is 14 amino acids long. Germline CDR1 and CDR2: SGHTA and FQGNSA. CDR3 nucleotide sequence: TGTGCCAGCAGCTTAGGTAGCCACTCCTACGAGCAGTACTTC. Amino acids: CASSLGSHSYEQYF. Full variable domain (missing parts from reference TRBV7-2 and TRBJ2-7): GAGVSQSPSNKVTEKGKDVELRCDPISGHTALYWYRQSLGQGLEFLIYFQGNSAPDKSGLPSDRFSAERTGGSVSTLTIQRTQQEDSAVYLCASSLGSHSYEQYFGPGTRLTVT.